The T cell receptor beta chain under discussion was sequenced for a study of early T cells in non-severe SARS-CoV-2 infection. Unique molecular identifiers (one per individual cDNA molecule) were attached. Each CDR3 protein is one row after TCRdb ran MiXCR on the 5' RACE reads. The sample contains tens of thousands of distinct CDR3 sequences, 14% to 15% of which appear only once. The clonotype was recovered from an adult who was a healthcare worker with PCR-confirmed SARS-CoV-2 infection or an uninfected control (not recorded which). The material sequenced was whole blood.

The DNA of the CDR3 is TGTGCCAGCAGCTCCCCCACGGACAGCCGTATCTACGAGCAGTACTTC. Translation: CASSSPTDSRIYEQYF. This chain connects TRBV7-8 to TRBJ2-7; possible D gene TRBD1, 6 bases. CDR1 is SGHVS, CDR2 FQNEAQ, per germline. Trimming cost V 4 bases and J 3 bases, with 19 bases left between them. This CDR3 comprises 16 residues.